The entry below gives a single T cell receptor beta chain sequence along with its context. This entry is derived from a study of blood T cell repertoires in COVID-19. Study-wide background: In each case, the material was cDNA or gDNA derived from T cells, B-cell-depleted T cells, or PBMCs.

Original data processing: From reference gene primer amplification, estimates of nucleated cell counts were derived. Using immunoSEQ multiplex PCR, the repertoire was profiled, and TCRdb retains in-frame clones only, with some absent. For V, J and clone size, that table is used; D and trimming come from the DNA. The sample gives roughly 250,000 clones, about 90% of which show up once; 1.5% to 2% is in the top ten. The CDR3 extends over 15 amino acids. The germline V gene has CDR1 MNHNS and CDR2 SASEGT. V was trimmed by 3 bases and J by 4 bases, leaving 15 bases between them. In terms of age and location, participants ranged from roughly 18 to 90 years and lived in 24 US areas. Allocation to cohorts depended on clinical history reported by the participants.

The chain combines TRBV6-1 with TRBJ1-2; D may be TRBD1 (6 bases). Sequencing input: PBMCs or T cells enriched from blood (not recorded which). The TCR comes from a woman between 18 and 29 years old who had recovered from COVID-19. CDR3 sequence (DNA): TGTGCCAGCAGTGATCAACCAGGGGCTGCCTATGGCTACACCTTC. It translates to CASSDQPGAAYGYTF.